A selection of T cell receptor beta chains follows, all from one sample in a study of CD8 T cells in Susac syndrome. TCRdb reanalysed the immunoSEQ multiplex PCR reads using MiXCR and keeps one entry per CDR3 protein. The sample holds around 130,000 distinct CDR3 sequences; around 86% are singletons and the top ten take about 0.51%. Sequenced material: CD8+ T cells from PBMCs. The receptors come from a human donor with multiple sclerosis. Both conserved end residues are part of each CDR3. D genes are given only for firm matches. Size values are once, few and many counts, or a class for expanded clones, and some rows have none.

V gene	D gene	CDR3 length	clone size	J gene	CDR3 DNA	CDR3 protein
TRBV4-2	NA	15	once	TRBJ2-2	TGTGCCAGCAGCCAAATAGGGGGTAGCACCGGGGAGCTGTTTTTT	CASSQIGGSTGELFF
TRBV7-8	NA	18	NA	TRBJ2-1	TGTGCCAGCAGCTTAGGGGACTTCCGCCTATCCTCCTACAATGAGCAGTTCTTC	CASSLGDFRLSSYNEQFF
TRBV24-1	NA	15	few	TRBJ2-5	TGTGCCACCAGTGATTTTGGGCAGACGGGGGAGACCCAGTACTTC	CATSDFGQTGETQYF
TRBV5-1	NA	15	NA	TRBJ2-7	TGCGCCAGCAGGATTGGGGATCCTCTAGCTCTCGAGCAGTACTTC	CASRIGDPLALEQYF
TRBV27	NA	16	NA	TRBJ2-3	TGTGCCAGCAGTTTACTCCGGGGCAGGGATGCAGATACGCAGTATTTT	CASSLLRGRDADTQYF
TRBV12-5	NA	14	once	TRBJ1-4	TGTGCTAGTGTCAGACCGGGACCTAATGAAAAACTGTTTTTT	CASVRPGPNEKLFF
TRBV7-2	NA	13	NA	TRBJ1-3	TGTGCCAGCAGCTTTTTCTCGGGAAACACCATATATTTT	CASSFFSGNTIYF
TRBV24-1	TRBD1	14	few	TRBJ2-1	TGTGCCACCAGTGAGTCGGGACAGGGGTATGAGCAGTTCTTC	CATSESGQGYEQFF
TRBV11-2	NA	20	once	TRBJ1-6	TGTGCCAGCAGCTTAGGACCCCGGGCACAGGGCCAAGAGGAGAATTCACCCCTCCACTTT	CASSLGPRAQGQEENSPLHF
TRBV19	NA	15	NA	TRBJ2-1	TGTGCCAGTAGTTGGGGGGGCCGATCCTACAATGAGCAGTTCTTC	CASSWGGRSYNEQFF
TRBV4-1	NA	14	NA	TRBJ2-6	TGCGCCAGTTCGCCGGGACCCGAGGCCAACGTCCTGACTTTC	CASSPGPEANVLTF
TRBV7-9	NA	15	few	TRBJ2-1	TGTGCCAGCAGCTTAGCGCCGTCAGGAAACAATGAGCAGTTCTTC	CASSLAPSGNNEQFF
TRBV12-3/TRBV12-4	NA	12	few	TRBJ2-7	TGTGCCAGCAGGTCGGGTTCCTACGAGCAGTACTTC	CASRSGSYEQYF
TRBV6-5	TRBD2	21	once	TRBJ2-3	TGTGCCAGCAGTTACTCGAGCCTAGCGGGGGGGCTTTTTTACGGGACAGATACGCAGTATTTT	CASSYSSLAGGLFYGTDTQYF
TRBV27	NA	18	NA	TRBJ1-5	TGTGCCAGCAGTTACAATGGGGGGTTTGGCCTTAGCAATCAGCCCCAGCATTTT	CASSYNGGFGLSNQPQHF
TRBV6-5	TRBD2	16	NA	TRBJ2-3	TGTGCCAGCAGTTCGGCTAGCGGGGGCTGGGGAGATACGCAGTATTTT	CASSSASGGWGDTQYF
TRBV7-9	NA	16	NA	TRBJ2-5	TGTGCCAGCAGCTTAGAGGGGGGAGGGCCTCAAGAGACCCAGTACTTC	CASSLEGGGPQETQYF
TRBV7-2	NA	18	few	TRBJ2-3	TGTGCCAGCAGCTTGGATCGACAGGGCGGGATCCCCACAGATACGCAGTATTTT	CASSLDRQGGIPTDTQYF
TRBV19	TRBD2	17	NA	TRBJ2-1	TGTGCCAGTAGTACTACTGGGACTAGCGGGGAGTGGGGTGAGCAGTTCTTC	CASSTTGTSGEWGEQFF
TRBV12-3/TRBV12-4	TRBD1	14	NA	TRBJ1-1	TGTGCCAGCAGCCAAGGGACAGGTAACACTGAAGCTTTCTTT	CASSQGTGNTEAFF
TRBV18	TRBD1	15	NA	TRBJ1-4	TGTGCCAGCTCATCCCGACAGGGAACTAATGAAAAACTGTTTTTT	CASSSRQGTNEKLFF
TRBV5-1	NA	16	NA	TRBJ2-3	TGCGCCAGCAGCTTGATCGGGGGGCAAAGGGCAGATACGCAGTATTTT	CASSLIGGQRADTQYF
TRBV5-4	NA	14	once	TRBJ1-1	TGTGCCAGCAGCCCCAGCACAAGGAACACTGAAGCTTTCTTT	CASSPSTRNTEAFF
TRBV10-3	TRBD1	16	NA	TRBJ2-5	TGTGCCATCAGTGAGACGGGACAGACGTTCCAAGAGACCCAGTACTTC	CAISETGQTFQETQYF
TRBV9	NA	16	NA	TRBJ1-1	TGTGCTAGCAGCGTAGCTACGACGGATAGATACACTGAAGCTTTCTTT	CASSVATTDRYTEAFF
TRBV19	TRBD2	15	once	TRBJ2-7	TGTGCCAGTAGTATAGGGTTTGGACTAGCCTCCGAGCAGTACTTC	CASSIGFGLASEQYF
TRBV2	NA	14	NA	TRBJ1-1	TGTGCCAGCAGTGTGGCGGGCGACGACACTGAAGCTTTCTTT	CASSVAGDDTEAFF
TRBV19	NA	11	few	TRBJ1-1	TGTGCCAGTAGTATGGCAGATGAAGCTTTCTTT	CASSMADEAFF
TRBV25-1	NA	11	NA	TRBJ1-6	TGTGCCAGCAGTGAATATGGGTATCTCCACTTT	CASSEYGYLHF
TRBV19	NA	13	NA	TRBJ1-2	TGTGCCAGTAGCCTCCTAGTGGGGGCTGGCTACACCTTC	CASSLLVGAGYTF
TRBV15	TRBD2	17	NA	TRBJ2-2	TGTGCCACCAGCAGAGACTTCCCGGGACTAGCGACCGGGGAGCTGTTTTTT	CATSRDFPGLATGELFF
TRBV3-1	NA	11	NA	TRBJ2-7	TGTGCCAGCAGCCAATTCAACGAGCAGTACTTC	CASSQFNEQYF
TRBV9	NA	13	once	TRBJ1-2	TGTGCCAGCAGCGTAGGGGCAAGCTATGGCTACACCTTC	CASSVGASYGYTF
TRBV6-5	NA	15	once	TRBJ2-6	TGTGCCAGCAGGCTGGGGGTTTATGGGGCCAACGTCCTGACTTTC	CASRLGVYGANVLTF
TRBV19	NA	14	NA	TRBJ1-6	TGTGCCAGTGCATTTAGCTCCTATAATTCACCCCTCCACTTT	CASAFSSYNSPLHF
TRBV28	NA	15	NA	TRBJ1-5	TGTGCCAGCAATCCCCAGCCGGGACGCAATCAGCCCCAGCATTTT	CASNPQPGRNQPQHF
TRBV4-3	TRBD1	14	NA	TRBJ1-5	TGCGCCAGCAGCCAATTGACAGGGAATCAGCCCCAGCATTTT	CASSQLTGNQPQHF
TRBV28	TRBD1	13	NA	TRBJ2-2	TGTGCCAGCAGTCACAGGGGCACCAAGGAGCTGTTTTTT	CASSHRGTKELFF
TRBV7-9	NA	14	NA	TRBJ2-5	TGTGCCAGCAGCGGACGGGACCATCAAGAGACCCAGTACTTC	CASSGRDHQETQYF
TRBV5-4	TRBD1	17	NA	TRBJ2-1	TGTGCCAGCAGGCCTGACAGGGCCGCGATCCCCTACAATGAGCAGTTCTTC	CASRPDRAAIPYNEQFF
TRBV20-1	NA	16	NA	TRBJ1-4	TGCAGTGCTAGAGATATGCTCGGGACTCAGAAAGAAAAACTGTTTTTT	CSARDMLGTQKEKLFF
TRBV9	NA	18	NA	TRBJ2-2	TGTGCCAGCAGCGAAGGCGGGGGCCCTCGCCCGAACACCGGGGAGCTGTTTTTT	CASSEGGGPRPNTGELFF
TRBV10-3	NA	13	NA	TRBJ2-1	TGTGCCATCAGTGATCTGGTCAATGAGGAGCAGTTCTTC	CAISDLVNEEQFF
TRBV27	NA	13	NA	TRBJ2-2	TGTGCCAGCAGACCCTTGGGTACCGGGGAGCTGTTTTTT	CASRPLGTGELFF
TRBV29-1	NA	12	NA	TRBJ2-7	TGCAGCGTTGAGTCAAATTTCTACGAGCAGTACTTC	CSVESNFYEQYF
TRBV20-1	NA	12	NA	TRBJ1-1	TGCAGTGCTAGATCCGGACAGAGGCTAGCTTTCTTT	CSARSGQRLAFF